The 14 T cell receptor beta chains below all came from one sample that was sequenced in a study of blood T cell repertoires in COVID-19. Assay: immunoSEQ multiplex PCR; the TCRdb copy retains only in-frame clones and omits some. Counted here are 75,000 to 100,000 clones, around 87% occurring once; the ten biggest clones make up approximately 7.4%. The specimen was peripheral blood. The source of these receptors is a human donor with acute or convalescent COVID-19. The donor label of this sample is uncertain.

This clone was observed a handful of times. The chain couples TRBV5-4 to TRBJ2-7; D might be TRBD2 (6 bases). This CDR3 has 15 amino acids. Looked up from germline, CDR1 is SGHNT and CDR2 is YYREEE (reference sequence). Trimming shortened V by 4 bases and J by 0 bases, and 14 bases separated the two germline ends. The CDR3 DNA follows: TGTGCCAGCAGCCCGGGTCCGGGACTCTCCTACGAGCAGTACTTC. Translated: CASSPGPGLSYEQYF.

This clone turned up a few times. The V call is TRBV3-1 (or the pseudogene TRBV3-2), the J call TRBJ1-1; no clear D. V gave up 3 bases and J gave up 2 bases, with 13 bases separating them. Germline V CDR1 and CDR2: LGHDT, YNNKEL (reference sequence). The CDR3 is 15 residues long. CDR3 in amino acids: CASSHIRGGNTEAFF. The CDR3 DNA follows: TGTGCCAGCAGCCACATCCGGGGAGGTAACACTGAAGCTTTCTTT.

V and J are TRBV5-1 and TRBJ2-1; TRBD1 matches at 9 bases. CDR1 and CDR2 from the germline V gene are SGHRS and YFSETQ. CDR3 length equals 16 residues. Germline trimming cut 3 bases from V and 1 base from J; bases unmatched to any gene: 5. CDR3 amino acids: CASSYTGGDSYNEQFF. DNA for the CDR3: TGCGCCAGCAGCTATACAGGGGGCGATTCCTACAATGAGCAGTTCTTC.

The rearrangement joins TRBV5-6 to TRBJ2-5, with a tentative D call TRBD1 (5 bases). CDR3 size: 13 residues. From germline, CDR1 is SGHDT and CDR2 YYEEEE. V shed 5 bases and J shed 0 bases, with 8 bases lying between them. The CDR3 sequence: CASSKGYQETQYF. The CDR3 nucleotides are TGTGCCAGCAGTAAGGGGTACCAAGAGACCCAGTACTTC.

The chain combines TRBV7-2 with TRBJ2-1; TRBD2 matches 7 bases. Trimming removed 5 bases from V and 6 bases from J; junction bases left unmatched: 4. Looked up from germline, CDR1 is SGHTA and CDR2 is FQGNSA. The CDR3 runs 13 residues. As DNA, the CDR3 is TGTGCCAGCAGCAAGGGACTATCCAATGAGCAGTTCTTC. Protein product: CASSKGLSNEQFF.

The chain carries TRBV3-1 (or the pseudogene TRBV3-2) and TRBJ1-6, with a tentative D call TRBD1 (5 bases). The CDR3 sequence is 16 residues long. Trimming shortened V by 1 base and J by 8 bases, and 15 bases separated the two germline ends. Per germline, CDR1 LGHDT and CDR2 YNNKEL (reference sequence). Here the CDR3 DNA reads TGTGCCAGCAGCCAAGGGCAGGGAAGGAGAGATTCACCCCTCCACTTT. As protein: CASSQGQGRRDSPLHF.

The V and J genes are TRBV2 and TRBJ2-2, with 10 bases matching TRBD1. With V trimmed by 5 bases and J by 3 bases, 3 bases remained unmatched. The CDR3 totals 15 residues. Looked up from germline, CDR1 is SNHLY and CDR2 is FYNNEI. The CDR3 nucleotides read TGTGCCAGCAGTCCGGGACAGGGGTACACCGGGGAGCTGTTTTTT. Translation gives CASSPGQGYTGELFF.

The chain employs TRBV7-9 and TRBJ1-1, with D unclear. The V gene lost 3 bases and the J gene lost 1 base, with 6 bases spanning the gap. CDR3 length: 13 residues. Germline V gives CDR1 SEHNR, CDR2 FQNEAQ (reference sequence). DNA for the CDR3: TGTGCCAGCAGCTTCGGGAAGAACACTGAAGCTTTCTTT. It encodes CASSFGKNTEAFF.

The chain combines TRBV30 with TRBJ1-2, with D unclear. CDR1 is GTSNPN, CDR2 SVGIG, per germline (reference sequence). V was clipped by 0 bases and J by 7 bases, with 9 bases between them. The CDR3 is made up of 12 amino acids. CDR3 in amino acids: CAWSVGGSGYTF. The CDR3 nucleotides read TGTGCCTGGAGTGTAGGCGGAAGTGGCTACACCTTC.

The rearrangement uses TRBV28 and TRBJ1-3, with D unresolved. The CDR3 covers 15 residues. Germline V gene data show CDR1 as MDHEN and CDR2 as SYDVKM. V lost 8 bases to trimming and J lost 0 bases, with 14 bases between them. The CDR3 region has the DNA TGTGCCAGCCGGAGGTTTCCTAGCTCTGGAAACACCATATATTTT. The encoded protein is CASRRFPSSGNTIYF.

The chain couples TRBV2 to TRBJ2-7; 10 nucleotides line up with TRBD2. This CDR3 comprises 14 residues. V lost 5 bases to trimming and J lost 2 bases; unmatched junction nucleotides: 3. CDR1 is SNHLY, CDR2 FYNNEI, per germline. For the CDR3, the DNA is TGTGCCAGCAGTCTCCTAGCGGGGGCCTACGAGCAGTACTTC. Residues: CASSLLAGAYEQYF. The whole variable domain, filled in from reference TRBV2 and TRBJ2-7, reads EPEVTQTPSHQVTQMGQEVILRCVPISNHLYFYWYRQILGQKVEFLVSFYNNEISEKSEIFDDQFSVERPDGSNFTLKIRSTKLEDSAMYFCASSLLAGAYEQYFGPGTRLTVT.

The rearrangement links TRBV10-3 to TRBJ1-3; maybe TRBD1 (5 bases). Looked up from germline, CDR1 is ENHRY and CDR2 is SYGVKD. The CDR3 consists of 14 residues. The V gene lost 7 bases and the J gene lost 0 bases, with 10 bases spanning the gap. CDR3 nucleotide sequence: TGTGCCATCACCGGACACGACTCTGGAAACACCATATATTTT. It codes for CAITGHDSGNTIYF.

This clone appeared once. The CDR3, as DNA: TGTGCCACCAAAAGAGATCTTGCGGCTTCCGTTTGGTACTTC. The encoded protein is CATKRDLAASVWYF. The chain employs TRBV15 and TRBJ2-4; D is unclear. Per the germline V gene, CDR1 is LNHNV and CDR2 is YYDKDF (reference sequence). The CDR3 consists of 14 residues. The ends were cut back, 7 bases at V and 15 bases at J, with 25 bases in the middle. Full variable domain (rest looked up from reference TRBV15 and TRBJ2-4): DAMVIQNPRYQVTQFGKPVTLSCSQTLNHNVMYWYQQKSSQAPKLLFHYYDKDFNNEADTPDNFQSRRPNTSFCFLDIRSPGLGDTAMYLCATKRDLAASVWYFGAGTRLSVL.

This clone was recorded a few times. The J gene is TRBJ2-7, the V gene TRBV28; 7 nucleotides align to TRBD1. Trimming removed 6 bases from V and 5 bases from J; junction bases left unmatched: 10. Germline V lookup: CDR1 MDHEN, CDR2 SYDVKM. The CDR3 is 14 residues long. CDR3 nucleotides: TGTGCCAGCAGCCCGCCGAGGGGGCGCGACGAGCAGTACTTC. Translated: CASSPPRGRDEQYF. Filled out from reference TRBV28 and TRBJ2-7, the complete variable domain reads DVKVTQSSRYLVKRTGEKVFLECVQDMDHENMFWYRQDPGLGLRLIYFSYDVKMKEKGDIPEGYSVSREKKERFSLILESASTNQTSMYLCASSPPRGRDEQYFGPGTRLTVT.